Below are 10 T cell receptor beta chains sequenced from a single sample in a study of a mutant IDH1 vaccine in newly diagnosed glioma. Indicated time point: week 5, during vaccination. All doses held 300 ug of mutant IDH1 20-mer peptide, with topical imiquimod. The antigens for these receptors are not known. Using immunoSEQ multiplex PCR, the repertoire was profiled, and TCRdb retains in-frame clones only, with some absent. This repertoire shows over 55,000 clones, approximately 90% found once; its top ten account for about 4.2%. The source was PBMCs, collected from a glioma patient whose treatment included an IDH1 peptide vaccine. Receptors originate from a woman aged 40 to 50 with glioma.

CDR3 in amino acids: CASSLVASGSGKYNEQFF. For the CDR3, the DNA is TGTGCCAGCAGCTTAGTGGCTAGCGGGAGTGGCAAGTACAATGAGCAGTTCTTC. The rearrangement joins TRBV7-2 to TRBJ2-1, with TRBD2 matching over 10 bases. Germline V CDR1 and CDR2: SGHTA, FQGNSA. The length of the CDR3 is 18 residues. V shed 1 base and J 4 bases; nucleotides not matched to a gene: 10.

The chain recombines TRBV7-2 with TRBJ2-5; D ambiguous. This CDR3 spans 14 amino acids. CDR1 SGHTA and CDR2 FQGNSA come from the germline V gene. V was cut by 1 base and J by 1 base, with 7 bases left in between. The CDR3 region is CASSLGWAQETQYF. The CDR3 nucleotides read TGTGCCAGCAGCTTAGGGTGGGCCCAAGAGACCCAGTACTTC.

V gene TRBV7-8 combines with J gene TRBJ1-1, with D uncertain. Germline assignment: CDR1 SGHVS and CDR2 FQNEAQ. The CDR3 runs to 15 residues. Deletions cut 5 bases from V and 14 bases from J, with 27 bases between. This CDR3 reads CASSPDRSRVEGYFF. The CDR3 DNA follows: TGTGCCAGCAGCCCAGATCGGTCCCGTGTCGAAGGGTACTTCTTT.

J is TRBJ2-7 and V is TRBV5-1, with 9 positions matching TRBD1. Germline-derived CDR1 and CDR2 are SGHRS and YFSETQ. This CDR3 region has 15 residues. Trimming at V came to 0 bases and at J to 4 bases, leaving 5 bases not matched to a gene. The CDR3 spells CASSLVQGARYEQYF. CDR3 coding DNA: TGCGCCAGCAGCTTGGTACAGGGGGCGCGGTACGAGCAGTACTTC.

The chain is built from TRBV29-1 and TRBJ2-1; D is undetermined. Trimming shortened V by 3 bases and J by 6 bases, and 12 bases separated the two germline ends. The CDR3 contains 13 residues. Germline values: CDR1 SQVTM, CDR2 ANQGSEA. The CDR3 DNA is TGCAGCGTTGACAGAGCTCGAGGCAATGAGCAGTTCTTC. It specifies CSVDRARGNEQFF.

The rearrangement links TRBV27 to TRBJ2-2, with TRBD2 matching over 10 bases. Germline V gene sequence: CDR1 MNHEY, CDR2 SMNVEV (reference sequence). The junction had 8 bases not matched to a gene; V was cut back by 5 bases and J by 8 bases. The CDR3 runs 15 residues. CDR3 coding DNA: TGTGCCAGCAGTACAGCGGGAGGGCCTACGGGGGAGCTGTTTTTT. It encodes CASSTAGGPTGELFF.

The chain has TRBV6-6 and TRBJ1-2; a possible D gene is TRBD1 (6 bases). The V end was cut by 6 bases, the J end by 8 bases, with 16 bases between. The germline CDR1 and CDR2 sequences are MNHNY and SVGAGI (reference sequence). The CDR3 sequence is 13 residues long. The chain's CDR3 is CASSPRQESGYTF. The CDR3 nucleotides are TGTGCCAGCAGCCCCAGACAGGAATCGGGCTACACCTTC.

The chain has TRBV5-4 and TRBJ2-3; D may match TRBD1 or TRBD2 (7 bases each). Germline CDR1 reads SGHNT; CDR2 reads YYREEE (reference sequence). Trimming shortened V by 4 bases and J by 2 bases, and 17 bases separated the two germline ends. The CDR3 is 16 residues long. CDR3 sequence reads: CASSKKQGRVTDTQYF. CDR3 sequence (DNA): TGTGCCAGCAGCAAGAAACAGGGGAGGGTCACAGATACGCAGTATTTT.

This chain links TRBV4-3 with TRBJ1-1; a possible D gene is TRBD1 (5 bases). CDR3 length: 17 amino acids. Trimming took off 3 bases at V and 0 bases at J, with 17 bases between the two ends. CDR1 is LGHNA and CDR2 is YSLEER in the germline V gene. CDR3 sequence (DNA): TGCGCCAGCAGCCACCTGGAGTTTCGGGGGGTGAACACTGAAGCTTTCTTT. Its protein is CASSHLEFRGVNTEAFF.

The genes are TRBV5-1 and TRBJ2-7, with 7 bases matching TRBD1. Per the germline V gene, CDR1 is SGHRS and CDR2 is YFSETQ. The J segment lost 3 bases and the V segment lost 4 bases, leaving 4 bases of the junction unmatched. CDR3 length: 13 amino acids. The CDR3 loop reads CASSAWTGYEQYF. Written as DNA, the CDR3 is TGCGCCAGCAGCGCCTGGACAGGCTACGAGCAGTACTTC.